This T cell receptor beta chain derives from a study of shared clonotypes between healthy human individuals. About the study: CD4 naive and CD4 memory each took three plates per donor, while CD8 naive took two and CD8 memory one.

As originally analysed: Filtering differed because ImmunoSEQ produced junction-only sequences that carried no quality scores. Method: immunoSEQ multiplex PCR; TCRdb's copy keeps in-frame clones and lacks some. V, J and clone size are those of that table, while D and trimming were read from the DNA. The profile shows about 680,000 clones, approximately 75% of them singletons. CDR1 and CDR2 (germline): MNHEY, SVGAGI. The V and J ends lost 6 bases and 0 bases respectively, with 15 bases between them. The CDR3 is made up of 15 amino acids. Naive CD45RA+ and memory CD45RA-negative subsets were split from CD4+ cells.

The clonotype comes from a woman in her thirties in good health. Sequencing used memory CD4+ T cells sorted from blood. Stated subset: CD45RA-negative fraction. J is TRBJ2-7 and V is TRBV6-5; D uncertain. Written as DNA, the CDR3 is TGTGCCAGCAGGGCACAGCTACTGAGCTCCTACGAGCAGTACTTC. Residues: CASRAQLLSSYEQYF.